Presented here are 18 T cell receptor beta chains from one specimen sequenced in a study of PD-1 blockade in classical Hodgkin lymphoma. Noted time point: newly diagnosed, previously untreated cHL patient sample. Negative magnetic selection isolated CD4+ T cells from thawed PBMCs. TCRdb's table, derived via immunoSEQ multiplex PCR, lists solely in-frame clones and lacks some. The data contain some 35,000 clones, around 88% of them seen just once; the ten biggest clones take up about 0.22%. Source material: CD4+ T cells from blood. The receptor source for this set is a human donor with classical Hodgkin lymphoma.

The chain is built from TRBV5-6 and TRBJ1-6; maybe TRBD1 (6 bases). Germline lookup yields CDR1 SGHDT and CDR2 YYEEEE. Trimming took off 0 bases at V and 6 bases at J, with 10 bases between the two ends. The CDR3 is made up of 15 amino acids. The CDR3 region has the DNA TGTGCCAGCAGCTTGGCTCAGGGGTCTAATTCACCCCTCCACTTT. Translation gives CASSLAQGSNSPLHF.

V gene TRBV28 combines with J gene TRBJ2-3; TRBD2 agrees at 13 bases. CDR1 is MDHEN and CDR2 is SYDVKM in the germline V gene. CDR3 size: 16 residues. V was pared by 8 bases and J by 0 bases, with 5 bases of the junction left unmatched. CDR3 residues: CASGTSGRASTDTQYF. CDR3 nucleotides: TGTGCCAGCGGAACTAGCGGGAGGGCCAGCACAGATACGCAGTATTTT.

The J gene is TRBJ2-2, the V gene TRBV5-1, with D uncertain. CDR1 and CDR2 from the germline V gene are SGHRS and YFSETQ. The CDR3 is 14 amino acids. Trimming removed 3 bases at V and 2 bases at J, with 8 bases between. This chain's CDR3 is CASSWADNTGELFF. The CDR3 nucleotides read TGCGCCAGCAGCTGGGCAGACAACACCGGGGAGCTGTTTTTT.

This sequence joins TRBV30 and TRBJ2-1; 8 bases match TRBD2. This CDR3 comprises 17 residues. J was trimmed by 5 bases and V by 0 bases; bases with no gene match: 12. Germline CDR1 GTSNPN, CDR2 SVGIG (reference sequence). Written as DNA, the CDR3 is TGTGCCTGGAGTGTATCGGGTTCGGGGGGGCGACACAATGAGCAGTTCTTC. Amino acid sequence: CAWSVSGSGGRHNEQFF.

The chain carries TRBV9 and TRBJ2-3, with D uncertain. V lost 0 bases, J lost 4 bases, and 6 bases lay in between. The length of the CDR3 is 13 residues. Germline V gives CDR1 SGDLS, CDR2 YYNGEE. The CDR3 loop reads CASSVGLADTQYF. The CDR3 DNA sequence: TGTGCCAGCAGCGTAGGACTCGCAGATACGCAGTATTTT.

V and J are TRBV6-6 and TRBJ1-2, with D unclear. With 0 bases removed from V and 4 bases from J, the gap between germline ends came to 9 bases. This CDR3 region has 14 residues. Per the germline V gene, CDR1 is MNHNY and CDR2 is SVGAGI (reference sequence). The DNA of the CDR3 is TGTGCCAGCAGTTACTCCGAGGAGGGCTATGGCTACACCTTC. Amino acid sequence: CASSYSEEGYGYTF.

In its sample, this clone was seen once. V is TRBV27 and J is TRBJ1-2; D is ambiguous. Trimming took off 6 bases at V and 0 bases at J, with 8 bases between the two ends. CDR1 is MNHEY, CDR2 SMNVEV, per germline (reference sequence). CDR3 size: 13 residues. CDR3 in amino acids: CASRDPANYGYTF. The CDR3 coding sequence is TGTGCCAGCAGAGACCCAGCTAACTATGGCTACACCTTC.

A single count supports this clone. This chain uses TRBV2 with TRBJ2-5; D gene unclear. The CDR3 length is 14 residues. The V end was cut by 8 bases, the J end by 6 bases, with 19 bases between. Germline CDR1 and CDR2: SNHLY and FYNNEI. CDR3 coding DNA: TGTGCCAGCTGGACGGGCCTCCCTTGGCAGACCCAGTACTTC. This encodes CASWTGLPWQTQYF.

The rearrangement links TRBV7-2 to TRBJ1-6; D uncertain. The germline V and J ends were trimmed by 4 bases and 14 bases, with 18 bases remaining between them. CDR3 length equals 14 residues. Germline V CDR1 and CDR2: SGHTA, FQGNSA. The DNA for the CDR3 is TGTGCCAGCAGCTCCGACCAACCCATGGTGACCCTCCACTTT. Translation: CASSSDQPMVTLHF.

The chain uses TRBV12-5 and TRBJ1-1; 7 nucleotides line up with TRBD1. The CDR3 has 16 residues. The trim removed 4 bases at V and 3 bases at J, leaving 11 bases unmatched. The germline CDR1 and CDR2 sequences are LGHNT and FRNRAP. The CDR3 coding sequence is TGTGCTAGTGGTTCCCCTCGGACAGGTAGAGACACTGAAGCTTTCTTT. Amino acid sequence: CASGSPRTGRDTEAFF.

The table lists this clone with a count of one. This chain uses TRBV6-1 with TRBJ1-2, with D hard to call. Germline V lookup: CDR1 MNHNS, CDR2 SASEGT. The germline V and J ends were trimmed by 2 bases and 7 bases, with 11 bases remaining between them. The length of the CDR3 is 13 residues. The CDR3 protein is CASSETAVSGYTF. DNA for the CDR3: TGTGCCAGCAGTGAAACGGCAGTGAGTGGCTACACCTTC.

The chain has TRBV6-6 and TRBJ1-6; the D gene is possibly TRBD1 (5 bases). The length of the CDR3 is 15 residues. The V and J ends lost 3 bases and 9 bases respectively, with 15 bases between them. The germline V gene has CDR1 MNHNY and CDR2 SVGAGI (reference sequence). The CDR3 spells CASSYPGTVPSPLHF. The CDR3 nucleotides are TGTGCCAGCAGTTATCCGGGGACGGTACCTTCACCCCTCCACTTT.

The chain uses TRBV6-5 and TRBJ2-7; TRBD1 might be the D (8 bases). Germline values: CDR1 MNHEY, CDR2 SVGAGI. The CDR3 covers 13 residues. V was cut by 10 bases and J by 7 bases, with 20 bases left in between. CDR3 in DNA: TGTGCCACCCACAGGGGGGGTTCTGGGGAGCAGTACTTC. This encodes CATHRGGSGEQYF.

The chain employs TRBV20-1 and TRBJ1-1, with D hard to call. The CDR3 covers 10 residues. The germline V and J ends were trimmed by 3 bases and 1 base, with 0 bases remaining between them. Germline CDR1 DFQATT, CDR2 SNEGSKA (reference sequence). This CDR3 is CSARNTEAFF. CDR3 sequence (DNA): TGCAGTGCTAGGAACACTGAAGCTTTCTTT.

The V gene is TRBV2, the J gene TRBJ1-4; the D is unclear. Germline-derived CDR1 and CDR2 are SNHLY and FYNNEI. V lost 8 bases and J 8 bases, leaving 9 bases between the germline ends. The CDR3 sequence is 11 residues long. The CDR3 sequence: CASYLREKLFF. The CDR3 region has the DNA TGTGCCAGCTACCTTAGGGAAAAACTGTTTTTT.

CDR3 sequence reads: CASSLWDRGMGNQPQHF. The CDR3 DNA follows: TGTGCCAGCAGCTTATGGGACAGGGGCATGGGCAATCAGCCCCAGCATTTT. The rearrangement links TRBV7-2 to TRBJ1-5; 10 bases are shared with TRBD1. J lost 2 bases, V lost 2 bases, and 6 bases had no gene match. The CDR3 sequence is 17 residues long. CDR1 is SGHTA, CDR2 FQGNSA, per germline.

This clone was observed once. This chain connects TRBV19 to TRBJ1-2; D call uncertain. The V end was cut by 3 bases, the J end by 4 bases, with 9 bases between. This CDR3 has 13 residues. Germline lookup yields CDR1 LNHDA and CDR2 SQIVND (reference sequence). In DNA, the CDR3 is TGTGCCAGTAGTATTGTCCGTTCCTATGGCTACACCTTC. Protein sequence: CASSIVRSYGYTF.

The chain links TRBV9 to TRBJ2-3; no clear D. This CDR3 has 12 residues. The V gene lost 0 bases and the J gene lost 3 bases, with 2 bases spanning the gap. Per germline, CDR1 SGDLS and CDR2 YYNGEE. CDR3 sequence (DNA): TGTGCCAGCAGCGTAGGAACAGATACGCAGTATTTT. This codes for CASSVGTDTQYF.